This T cell receptor beta chain appears in the sequencing data of a study of blood T cell repertoires in COVID-19. As for the study in general: Collection of acute and convalescent COVID-19 samples took place in the United States, Italy and Spain. PBMCs, B-cell-depleted T cells, or T cells were the source of the cDNA or gDNA that made up the material.

CDR1 is MNHNY and CDR2 is SVGAGI in the germline V gene (reference sequence). This CDR3 is built from 13 residues. The ends lost 6 bases at V and 3 bases at J; junction bases unmatched: 4. Per the authors' pipeline: The authors estimated nucleated cell counts from reference gene primer amplification. The data were produced by immunoSEQ multiplex PCR, yet TCRdb's version contains in-frame clones alone and is incomplete. V and J calls and clone size are copied from that table; D and trimming were computed from the DNA. The sample has 70,000 to 90,000 clones, around nine tenths seen once. The specimen was peripheral blood. This clonotype originated in a man in his sixties with acute or convalescent COVID-19. The chain employs TRBV6-6 and TRBJ2-7, with 8 bases matching TRBD1. CDR3 sequence: CASRHTGGYEQYF. CDR3 nucleotides: TGTGCCAGCAGACACACAGGGGGCTACGAGCAGTACTTC.